This entry lists 27 T cell receptor beta chains sequenced from one sample in a study of blood T cell repertoires in COVID-19. Clones were read by immunoSEQ multiplex PCR, and TCRdb kept only the in-frame ones, dropping some. The repertoire consists of 210,000 or so clones, with approximately 83% occurring once and the leading ten covering 4.8%. The sequenced sample consisted of PBMCs or T cells enriched from blood (not recorded which). Receptors were obtained from a woman aged 45-59 years who had been exposed to COVID-19.

The chain is built from TRBV28 and TRBJ2-7; possibly TRBD2 for D (5 bases). The CDR3 contains 15 residues. Trimming stripped 0 bases from V and 7 bases from J, with 16 bases between. Germline assignment: CDR1 MDHEN and CDR2 SYDVKM. This CDR3 is CASSLWQANPGEQYF. DNA for the CDR3: TGTGCCAGCAGTTTATGGCAGGCCAACCCGGGGGAGCAGTACTTC. The variable domain in full, completed from reference TRBV28 and TRBJ2-7, reads DVKVTQSSRYLVKRTGEKVFLECVQDMDHENMFWYRQDPGLGLRLIYFSYDVKMKEKGDIPEGYSVSREKKERFSLILESASTNQTSMYLCASSLWQANPGEQYFGPGTRLTVT.

This clone was observed a handful of times. J is TRBJ2-3 and V is TRBV7-3; 7 bases are shared with TRBD1. This CDR3 is 15 amino acids long. Germline assignment: CDR1 SGHTA and CDR2 FQGTGA. V lost 5 bases, J lost 5 bases, and 10 bases stayed unmatched. The CDR3 DNA sequence: TGTGCCAGCAGCCCGACCAGGGGGTACGGAGATACGCAGTATTTT. Translation: CASSPTRGYGDTQYF.

This chain connects TRBV14 to TRBJ2-7; no reliable D call. Germline V gives CDR1 SGHDN, CDR2 FVKESK. CDR3 size: 12 residues. V gave up 0 bases and J gave up 4 bases, with 4 bases separating them. CDR3 in DNA: TGTGCCAGCAGCCAAGACAGTTACGAGCAGTACTTC. It is translated as CASSQDSYEQYF.

The J gene is TRBJ1-1, the V gene TRBV3-1 (or the pseudogene TRBV3-2); no reliable D call. The V gene lost 2 bases and the J gene lost 9 bases, with 7 bases spanning the gap. CDR3 size: 11 residues. Germline assignment: CDR1 LGHDT and CDR2 YNNKEL (reference sequence). CDR3 in DNA: TGTGCCAGCAGCCAAAGCTCGCAAGCTTTCTTT. This sequence encodes CASSQSSQAFF.

The sample holds many counts of this clone. J is TRBJ1-2 and V is TRBV19, with 7 positions matching TRBD1. The V gene end was trimmed by 5 bases and the J gene end by 4 bases; junction bases not matched to a gene: 7. Germline V gene lookup returns CDR1 LNHDA and CDR2 SQIVND (reference sequence). The CDR3 is 14 residues long. CDR3 sequence: CASSPDSGGYGYTF. DNA for the CDR3: TGTGCCAGTAGTCCGGATTCAGGGGGCTATGGCTACACCTTC.

This clone occurred once. The CDR3 DNA follows: TGTGCCAGCAGTTTAGCCACAGGGGAACGGGATCAGCCCCAGCATTTT. This translates into CASSLATGERDQPQHF. The genes are TRBV27 and TRBJ1-5; 7 bases map to TRBD1. From germline, CDR1 is MNHEY and CDR2 SMNVEV (reference sequence). This CDR3 contains 16 residues. V dropped 2 bases and J dropped 5; count of bases not matched to a gene: 9.

The rearrangement links TRBV28 to TRBJ1-1, with D perhaps TRBD1 (6 bases). The CDR3 is made up of 13 amino acids. Trimming stripped 9 bases from V and 5 bases from J, with 16 bases between. Looked up from germline, CDR1 is MDHEN and CDR2 is SYDVKM. The CDR3 spells CASSVGGLTEAFF. The CDR3 region has the DNA TGTGCCAGTTCGGTGGGGGGGCTAACTGAAGCTTTCTTT. The full variable domain, rest sourced from reference TRBV28 and TRBJ1-1, is DVKVTQSSRYLVKRTGEKVFLECVQDMDHENMFWYRQDPGLGLRLIYFSYDVKMKEKGDIPEGYSVSREKKERFSLILESASTNQTSMYLCASSVGGLTEAFFGQGTRLTVV.

The table lists this clone with a few counts. The V call is TRBV7-2, the J call TRBJ1-2; D not resolved. The CDR3 has 13 amino acids. The germline V gene has CDR1 SGHTA and CDR2 FQGNSA. V shed 2 bases and J shed 7 bases, with 11 bases lying between them. CDR3 coding DNA: TGTGCCAGCAGCTTAACTCGGGAGGGTGGCTACACCTTC. It encodes CASSLTREGGYTF.

J is TRBJ2-2 and V is TRBV6-1; D not resolved. V shed 2 bases and J shed 1 base, with 11 bases lying between them. The germline V gene has CDR1 MNHNS and CDR2 SASEGT. The CDR3 consists of 16 residues. CDR3 residues: CASSELSSRNTGELFF. The CDR3, as DNA: TGTGCCAGCAGTGAACTGAGTAGTCGGAACACCGGGGAGCTGTTTTTT.

The V gene is TRBV5-5, the J gene TRBJ1-1; maybe TRBD1 (6 bases). V lost 4 bases and J lost 3, with 13 bases in between. Germline V lookup: CDR1 SGHKS, CDR2 YYEKEE (reference sequence). The CDR3 extends over 14 amino acids. The CDR3 coding sequence is TGTGCCAGCAGCGGACAGTTGGGTGACACTGAAGCTTTCTTT. The encoded protein is CASSGQLGDTEAFF. The full variable domain, completed using reference TRBV5-5 and TRBJ1-1, is DAGVTQSPTHLIKTRGQQVTLRCSPISGHKSVSWYQQVLGQGPQFIFQYYEKEERGRGNFPDRFSARQFPNYSSELNVNALLLGDSALYLCASSGQLGDTEAFFGQGTRLTVV.

The chain joins TRBV2 to TRBJ2-3, with 7 bases lining up with TRBD2. Germline trimming cut 2 bases from V and 0 bases from J; bases unmatched to any gene: 2. From germline, CDR1 is SNHLY and CDR2 FYNNEI. CDR3 length: 15 residues. The CDR3 nucleotides are TGTGCCAGCAGTGAACAACTAGCGAGCACAGATACGCAGTATTTT. This sequence encodes CASSEQLASTDTQYF.

V and J are TRBV18 and TRBJ2-1, with TRBD2 matching 8 bases. The CDR3 has 18 amino acids. V trimming: 6 bases; J trimming: 2 bases; junction bases outside the gene matches: 15. Germline loops: CDR1 KGHSH, CDR2 LQKENI. CDR3 amino acids: CASSRYRAGGGAYNEQFF. CDR3 DNA: TGTGCCAGCTCCCGATATCGTGCGGGGGGTGGAGCCTACAATGAGCAGTTCTTC.

The chain links TRBV25-1 to TRBJ2-5, with a tentative D call TRBD1 (7 bases). This CDR3 has 18 amino acids. V was pared by 4 bases and J by 5 bases, with 26 bases between. Germline loops: CDR1 MGHDK, CDR2 SYGVNS. The chain's CDR3 is CASSGGERSDRVGETQYF. The CDR3 DNA sequence: TGTGCCAGCAGTGGGGGGGAGCGAAGCGACAGGGTAGGGGAGACCCAGTACTTC.

The gene calls are TRBV18 and TRBJ2-2; TRBD1 agrees at 7 bases. The germline V gene has CDR1 KGHSH and CDR2 LQKENI. The CDR3 loop spans 15 amino acids. The trim removed 3 bases at V and 4 bases at J, leaving 5 bases unmatched. The CDR3 is CASSPRDRVTGELFF. CDR3 DNA sequence: TGTGCCAGCTCACCCCGGGACAGAGTCACCGGGGAGCTGTTTTTT. Complete variable domain (other parts from reference TRBV18 and TRBJ2-2): NAGVMQNPRHLVRRRGQEARLRCSPMKGHSHVYWYRQLPEEGLKFMVYLQKENIIDESGMPKERFSAEFPKEGPSILRIQQVVRGDSAAYFCASSPRDRVTGELFFGEGSRLTVL.

This chain connects TRBV5-1 to TRBJ2-1; TRBD2 matches at 12 bases. Germline V CDR1 and CDR2: SGHRS, YFSETQ. V gave up 4 bases and J gave up 9 bases; unmatched junction bases: 8. CDR3 size: 15 residues. For the CDR3, the DNA is TGCGCCAGCAGCGTGTCTAGCGGGGGGGCGCGTGAGCAGTTCTTC. Residues: CASSVSSGGAREQFF.

This clone has a single count. This chain joins TRBV19 and TRBJ2-2; a weak D match, TRBD1 (5 bases). V lost 7 bases and J lost 3, with 15 bases in between. Germline lookup yields CDR1 LNHDA and CDR2 SQIVND (reference sequence). The CDR3 spans 15 residues. The CDR3 bases are TGTGCCAGTACCCCTCTCGACAGCGACACCGGGGAGCTGTTTTTT. It translates to CASTPLDSDTGELFF.

This clone came up once. The V call is TRBV24-1, the J call TRBJ2-1; D is unclear. Trimming removed 4 bases at V and 0 bases at J, with 12 bases between. The CDR3 has 16 residues. Germline V gene data show CDR1 as KGHDR and CDR2 as SFDVKD. CDR3 protein: CATSDSRPSSYNEQFF. In DNA form, the CDR3 reads TGTGCCACCAGTGACAGTCGTCCAAGCTCCTACAATGAGCAGTTCTTC.

The rearrangement joins TRBV5-1 to TRBJ2-5, with a weak D call TRBD2 (5 bases). In germline, CDR1 is SGHRS, CDR2 YFSETQ. The CDR3 totals 13 residues. The V gene lost 4 bases and the J gene lost 5 bases, with 12 bases spanning the gap. The CDR3 DNA reads TGCGCCAGCAGCCCCGGGATCGGGGAGACCCAGTACTTC. It translates to CASSPGIGETQYF.

This chain links TRBV2 with TRBJ1-2; 9 bases fit TRBD1. From germline, CDR1 is SNHLY and CDR2 FYNNEI. This CDR3 comprises 13 residues. The V and J ends lost 6 bases and 10 bases, in that order; junction bases with no gene match: 9. The CDR3 reads CASRLNGDRAYTF. CDR3 DNA: TGTGCCAGCAGGTTGAACGGGGACAGGGCCTACACCTTC.

V and J are TRBV5-4 and TRBJ1-4; the D gene is possibly TRBD1 (5 bases). The CDR3 spans 13 residues. Trimming took 2 bases from V and 7 from J, leaving 9 bases between them. Germline V gene sequence: CDR1 SGHNT, CDR2 YYREEE (reference sequence). The CDR3 loop is CASSLRGSEKLFF. The CDR3 bases are TGTGCCAGCAGCTTAAGGGGTAGTGAAAAACTGTTTTTT. The full variable domain, with the rest looked up from reference TRBV5-4 and TRBJ1-4, is ETGVTQSPTHLIKTRGQQVTLRCSSQSGHNTVSWYQQALGQGPQFIFQYYREEENGRGNFPPRFSGLQFPNYSSELNVNALELDDSALYLCASSLRGSEKLFFGSGTQLSVL.

The rearrangement links TRBV2 to TRBJ1-2; D perhaps matches TRBD1 (6 bases). The V end was cut by 7 bases, the J end by 7 bases, with 16 bases between. The CDR3 consists of 13 residues. Per germline, CDR1 SNHLY and CDR2 FYNNEI. CDR3 sequence reads: CASNAQGWGGYTF. The CDR3, as DNA: TGTGCCAGCAACGCACAGGGTTGGGGTGGCTACACCTTC.

CDR3 region: CASSPLTQGRNTIYF. In nucleotides, the CDR3 is TGTGCCAGCAGCCCCCTCACCCAGGGTAGAAACACCATATATTTT. This chain links TRBV25-1 with TRBJ1-3, with D possibly being TRBD1 (5 bases). V lost 6 bases, J lost 5 bases, and 17 bases lay in between. This CDR3 is 15 amino acids long. Germline V gene lookup returns CDR1 MGHDK and CDR2 SYGVNS.

V gene TRBV10-2 combines with J gene TRBJ2-1; 11 bases align to TRBD2. Germline V gene sequence: CDR1 WSHSY, CDR2 SAAADI. V shed 3 bases, J shed 0 bases, and the junction held 4 bases outside the gene matches. The CDR3 has 17 residues. The CDR3 sequence is CASSDRLAGSSYNEQFF. CDR3 sequence (DNA): TGCGCCAGCAGTGACCGACTAGCGGGGAGCTCCTACAATGAGCAGTTCTTC.

V and J are TRBV4-3 and TRBJ1-2; 7 bases line up with TRBD1. The V gene's germline CDR1 is LGHNA and CDR2 YSLEER. J gave up 1 base and V 0 bases, and 8 bases lay outside the gene matches. CDR3 length: 17 amino acids. The CDR3 nucleotides are TGCGCCAGCAGCCAAGATATTGGACAGGTCCTTAACTATGGCTACACCTTC. It translates to CASSQDIGQVLNYGYTF.

The V and J genes are TRBV3-1 (or the pseudogene TRBV3-2) and TRBJ2-5; 7 bases are shared with TRBD2. Germline V lookup: CDR1 LGHDT, CDR2 YNNKEL (reference sequence). V lost 1 base to trimming and J lost 7 bases; unmatched junction nucleotides: 3. CDR3 length: 13 amino acids. CDR3 loop: CASSQGEGGTQYF. The CDR3 DNA sequence: TGTGCCAGCAGCCAAGGGGAGGGAGGGACCCAGTACTTC.

The rearrangement uses TRBV12-3 or TRBV12-4 and TRBJ1-6, with no clear D. Trimming left V 6 bases short and J 7 bases short, with 10 bases between. The CDR3 length is 13 residues. The CDR3: CASSPSRNSPLHF. The CDR3 DNA reads as TGTGCCAGCAGCCCAAGCCGCAATTCACCCCTCCACTTT.

As for this clone: An end of the junction does not agree with germline; a read error may underlie this. This chain connects TRBV6-5 to TRBJ2-2; no clear D gene. The CDR3 covers 11 residues. The germline gives CDR1 MNHEY, CDR2 SVGAGI. For the CDR3, the DNA is TGTGCCGCCCTCAACAACGGGGAGCTGTTTTTT. Amino acid sequence: CAALNNGELFF.